The rows below give T cell receptor beta chains drawn from one sample of a study of blood T cell repertoires in COVID-19. Assay used: immunoSEQ multiplex PCR; TCRdb lists only in-frame clones, some missing. The profile shows around 300,000 clones, approximately 88% of them singletons. Sequencing was done on a sample of peripheral blood. The receptors were sampled from a woman aged 40-49 years who had recovered from COVID-19. Each CDR3 is given with its conserved first and last residue.

CDR3 length	V gene	J gene	CDR3 protein
14	TRBV7-9	TRBJ2-7	CASSLWDTPYEQYF
17	TRBV11-3	TRBJ2-6	CASSLLAGDSGANVLTF
14	TRBV5-1	TRBJ2-5	CASSLRGVGETQYF
14	TRBV6-5	TRBJ2-7	CASSSGTGTYEQYF
20	TRBV24-1	TRBJ2-1	CATSDFGGASGRASYNEQFF
14	TRBV25-1	TRBJ2-7	CASSSGQGAHEQYF
16	TRBV7-2	TRBJ1-5	CASSLSGQRDGQPQHF
16	TRBV7-7	TRBJ1-1	CASSPHPGTVNTEAFF
14	TRBV5-4	TRBJ2-5	CASSLQGPGETQYF
16	TRBV5-1	TRBJ2-5	CASSLAGQAYQETQYF
14	TRBV27	TRBJ1-3	CASSLQGPGNTIYF
13	TRBV14	TRBJ2-5	CASSQSEPGDQYF
17	TRBV15	TRBJ2-2	CATSREHPPHDTGELFF
15	TRBV28	TRBJ2-7	CASSLPGLNRDEQYF
14	TRBV19	TRBJ2-7	CASSWTSGSYEQYF
17	TRBV6-1	TRBJ2-3	CASSDWASGTSTDTQYF